The 11 T cell receptor beta chains below come from one sample, sequenced in a study of OX40 agonist ivuxolimab in advanced cancers. Assay used: immunoSEQ multiplex PCR; TCRdb lists only in-frame clones, some missing. The sample consists of some 69,000 clones, about 80% of them appearing once. Sequences were derived from CD4+ or CD8+ T cells sorted from blood, sampled in a trial of the OX40 agonist ivuxolimab. The receptors derive from an adult with an advanced solid tumor such as melanoma, head and neck, liver or kidney cancer.

The chain is built from TRBV19 and TRBJ2-4; D perhaps matches TRBD2 (5 bases). The CDR3 is 18 residues long. The germline V gene encodes CDR1 LNHDA and CDR2 SQIVND (reference sequence). V was pared by 3 bases and J by 0 bases, with 18 bases between. The CDR3 here is CASSMEAASPLAKNIQYF. In DNA, the CDR3 is TGTGCCAGTAGTATGGAGGCGGCGAGCCCGCTAGCCAAAAACATTCAGTACTTC.

The chain recombines TRBV19 with TRBJ2-1, with 9 bases aligning to TRBD2. The germline V gene encodes CDR1 LNHDA and CDR2 SQIVND (reference sequence). Trimming cost V 5 bases and J 8 bases; bases outside gene matches: 10. This CDR3 contains 15 residues. CDR3 sequence: CASSAGLARGYEQFF. The CDR3 nucleotides are TGTGCCAGTAGTGCGGGACTAGCTCGTGGTTATGAGCAGTTCTTC.

This chain uses TRBV27 with TRBJ2-3; unclear D gene. CDR1 is MNHEY, CDR2 SMNVEV, per germline (reference sequence). This CDR3 has 13 amino acids. V dropped 5 bases and J dropped 6 bases, with 12 bases sitting between them. The CDR3 spells CASSPQLLDTQYF. CDR3 coding DNA: TGTGCCAGCAGTCCACAGCTCCTCGATACGCAGTATTTT.

The chain links TRBV28 to TRBJ2-2; TRBD2 matches at 13 bases. The junction had 12 bases not matched to a gene; V was cut back by 5 bases and J by 6 bases. CDR1 and CDR2 (germline): MDHEN, SYDVKM. This CDR3 comprises 18 residues. The CDR3: CASSILSGLAGRAGELFF. The DNA of the CDR3 is TGTGCCAGCAGTATTCTATCGGGACTAGCGGGACGGGCCGGGGAGCTGTTTTTT.

V gene TRBV5-1 combines with J gene TRBJ2-1; 13 bases line up with TRBD2. In germline, CDR1 is SGHRS, CDR2 YFSETQ. J lost 5 bases, V lost 4 bases, and 6 bases had no gene match. CDR3 length: 16 amino acids. The CDR3 DNA follows: TGCGCCAGCAGCCCCGGGACTAGCGGGGTTAACAATGAGCAGTTCTTC. It translates to CASSPGTSGVNNEQFF.

The genes are TRBV28 and TRBJ2-7; the D is unclear. The CDR3 runs to 15 residues. Germline loops: CDR1 MDHEN, CDR2 SYDVKM. V lost 5 bases to trimming and J lost 1 base, with 15 bases between them. CDR3 bases: TGTGCCAGCAGTGGGCCCGGCAGAATGTCCTACGAGCAGTACTTC. The encoded protein is CASSGPGRMSYEQYF.

The chain couples TRBV19 to TRBJ1-2; D is undetermined. Looked up from germline, CDR1 is LNHDA and CDR2 is SQIVND (reference sequence). This CDR3 contains 14 residues. Trimming shortened V by 3 bases and J by 0 bases, and 8 bases separated the two germline ends. The CDR3 is CASSIGVSNYGYTF. CDR3 in DNA: TGTGCCAGTAGTATCGGGGTCTCTAACTATGGCTACACCTTC.

The V gene is TRBV6-5, the J gene TRBJ2-5; possibly TRBD1 or TRBD2 for D (5 bases each). V was cut by 0 bases and J by 2 bases, with 13 bases left in between. The germline CDR1 and CDR2 sequences are MNHEY and SVGAGI. There are 16 residues in the CDR3. CDR3 loop: CASSYSGAGPQETQYF. In DNA form, the CDR3 reads TGTGCCAGCAGTTACTCTGGGGCGGGCCCGCAAGAGACCCAGTACTTC.

The sample holds a few counts of this clone. The rearrangement links TRBV5-6 to TRBJ1-5; no clear D. The CDR3 consists of 13 residues. Trimming took 4 bases from V and 2 from J, leaving 7 bases between them. Germline CDR1 SGHDT, CDR2 YYEEEE. In nucleotides, the CDR3 is TGTGCCAGCAGCCGGCGAGGCAATCAGCCCCAGCATTTT. Its protein product is CASSRRGNQPQHF.

CDR3 bases: TGTGCCAGCAGTGACGGGGTACGACCCACCGGGGAGCTGTTTTTT. It translates to CASSDGVRPTGELFF. This chain connects TRBV2 to TRBJ2-2; possibly TRBD2 for D (5 bases). Germline V gene data show CDR1 as SNHLY and CDR2 as FYNNEI. V lost 3 bases to trimming and J lost 4 bases, with 12 bases between them. This CDR3 contains 15 residues.

The V gene is TRBV15, the J gene TRBJ2-7; the D is unclear. The germline V gene encodes CDR1 LNHNV and CDR2 YYDKDF (reference sequence). V was pared by 0 bases and J by 6 bases, with 9 bases between. This CDR3 region has 13 residues. DNA of the CDR3: TGTGCCACCAGCAGAGATCGTAGGTTCGAGCAGTACTTC. It encodes CATSRDRRFEQYF.